This T cell receptor beta chain was captured in a study of blood T cell repertoires in COVID-19. Between the trimmed V and J ends, which lost 4 bases and 1 base, there was a span of 14 bases. The germline gives CDR1 SGDLS, CDR2 YYNGEE. This CDR3 has 15 amino acids. In the original workflow: Amplified reference gene primers provided the basis for estimating nucleated cell counts. The assay was immunoSEQ multiplex PCR, and TCRdb's table has in-frame clones only and misses some. The V and J calls and the clone size are those of that table, but D and trimming were determined from the DNA. The table records 26,000 or so clones, roughly 90% of them present only once.

The chain recombines TRBV9 with TRBJ1-2; D is possibly TRBD1 (6 bases). Specimen: peripheral blood. The TCR originated in a human donor in a cohort sampled during active COVID-19. CDR3 sequence: CASSPPGTRNYGYTF. CDR3 DNA: TGTGCCAGCAGCCCCCCCGGGACACGTAACTATGGCTACACCTTC.